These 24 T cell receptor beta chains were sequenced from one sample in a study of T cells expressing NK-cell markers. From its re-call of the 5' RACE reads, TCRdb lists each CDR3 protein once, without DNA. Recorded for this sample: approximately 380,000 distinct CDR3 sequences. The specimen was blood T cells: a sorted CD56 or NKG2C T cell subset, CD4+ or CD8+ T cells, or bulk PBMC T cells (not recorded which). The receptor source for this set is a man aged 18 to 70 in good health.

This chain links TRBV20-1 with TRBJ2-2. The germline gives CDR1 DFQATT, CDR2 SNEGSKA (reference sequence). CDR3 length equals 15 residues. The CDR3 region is CSATPYLGGTGELFF.

This CDR3 is CASSPRKVSGYTF. V and J are TRBV2 and TRBJ1-2. Germline values: CDR1 SNHLY, CDR2 FYNNEI. This CDR3 region has 13 residues. Based on the CDR3 plus reference TRBV2 and TRBJ1-2, the full variable domain is EPEVTQTPSHQVTQMGQEVILRCVPISNHLYFYWYRQILGQKVEFLVSFYNNEISEKSEIFDDQFSVERPDGSNFTLKIRSTKLEDSAMYFCASSPRKVSGYTFGSGTRLTVV.

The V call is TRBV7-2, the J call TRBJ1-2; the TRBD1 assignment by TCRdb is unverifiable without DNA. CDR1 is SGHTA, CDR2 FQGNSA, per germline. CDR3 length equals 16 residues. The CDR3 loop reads CASSFSGGTVNYGYTF.

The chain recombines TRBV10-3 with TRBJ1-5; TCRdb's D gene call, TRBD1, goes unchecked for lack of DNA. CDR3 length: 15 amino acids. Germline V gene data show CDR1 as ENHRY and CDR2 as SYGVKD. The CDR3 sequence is CAISEGTGVGQPQHF.

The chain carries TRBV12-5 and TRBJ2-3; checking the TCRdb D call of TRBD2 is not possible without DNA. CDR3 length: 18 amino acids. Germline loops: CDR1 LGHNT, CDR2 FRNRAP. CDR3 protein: CASGLVQRPSGVADTQYF. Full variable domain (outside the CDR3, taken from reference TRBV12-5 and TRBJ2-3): DARVTQTPRHKVTEMGQEVTMRCQPILGHNTVFWYRQTMMQGLELLAYFRNRAPLDDSGMPKDRFSAEMPDATLATLKIQPSEPRDSAVYFCASGLVQRPSGVADTQYFGPGTRLTVL.

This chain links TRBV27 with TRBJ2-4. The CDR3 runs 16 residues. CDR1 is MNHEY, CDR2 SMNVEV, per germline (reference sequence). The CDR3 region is CASRESGSLAKNIQYF.

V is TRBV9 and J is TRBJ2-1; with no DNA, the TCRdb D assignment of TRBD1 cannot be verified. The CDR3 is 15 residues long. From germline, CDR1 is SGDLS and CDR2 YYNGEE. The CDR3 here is CASSPRGPSYNEQFF.

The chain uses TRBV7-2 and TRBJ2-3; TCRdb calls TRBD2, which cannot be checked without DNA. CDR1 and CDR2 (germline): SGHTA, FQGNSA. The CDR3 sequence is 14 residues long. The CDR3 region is CASSLGGALDTQYF.

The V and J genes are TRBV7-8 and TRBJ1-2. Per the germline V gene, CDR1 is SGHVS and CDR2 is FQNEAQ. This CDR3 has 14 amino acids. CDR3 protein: CASSLFEANYGYTF.

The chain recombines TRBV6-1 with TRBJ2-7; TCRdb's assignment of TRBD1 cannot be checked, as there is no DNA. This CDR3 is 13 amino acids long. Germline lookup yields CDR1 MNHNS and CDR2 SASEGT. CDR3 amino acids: CASVPPRQYEQYF.

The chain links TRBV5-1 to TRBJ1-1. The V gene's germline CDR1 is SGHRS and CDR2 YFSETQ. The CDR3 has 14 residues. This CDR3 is CASSPRALNTEAFF. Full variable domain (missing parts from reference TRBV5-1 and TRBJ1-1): KAGVTQTPRYLIKTRGQQVTLSCSPISGHRSVSWYQQTPGQGLQFLFEYFSETQRNKGNFPGRFSGRQFSNSRSEMNVSTLELGDSALYLCASSPRALNTEAFFGQGTRLTVV.

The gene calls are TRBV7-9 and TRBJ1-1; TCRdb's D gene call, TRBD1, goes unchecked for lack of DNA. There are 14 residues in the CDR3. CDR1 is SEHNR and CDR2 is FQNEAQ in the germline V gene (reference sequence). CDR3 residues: CASSSSNKGGEAFF.

This chain's CDR3 is CASSPSPRASGGATDTQYF. The V call is TRBV11-2, the J call TRBJ2-3; TCRdb returns TRBD2, unconfirmable since there is no DNA. This CDR3 has 19 amino acids. Germline assignment: CDR1 SGHAT and CDR2 FQNNGV.

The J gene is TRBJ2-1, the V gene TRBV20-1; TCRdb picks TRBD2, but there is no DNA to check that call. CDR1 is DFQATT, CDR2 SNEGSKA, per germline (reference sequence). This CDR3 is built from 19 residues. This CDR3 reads CSARSWTSGGRSSYNEQFF.

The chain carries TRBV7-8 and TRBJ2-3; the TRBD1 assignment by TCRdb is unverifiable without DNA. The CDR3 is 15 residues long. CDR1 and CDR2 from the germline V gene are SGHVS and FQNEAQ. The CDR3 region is CASSLARTSTDTQYF.

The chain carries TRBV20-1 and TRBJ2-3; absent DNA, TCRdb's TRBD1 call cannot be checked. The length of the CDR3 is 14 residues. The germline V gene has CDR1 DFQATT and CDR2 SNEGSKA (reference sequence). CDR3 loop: CSGGGGGGTDTQYF.

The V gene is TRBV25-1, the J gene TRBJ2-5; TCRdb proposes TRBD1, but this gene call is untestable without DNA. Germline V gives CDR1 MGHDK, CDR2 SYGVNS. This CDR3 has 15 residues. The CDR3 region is CASSEYLGQGETQYF.

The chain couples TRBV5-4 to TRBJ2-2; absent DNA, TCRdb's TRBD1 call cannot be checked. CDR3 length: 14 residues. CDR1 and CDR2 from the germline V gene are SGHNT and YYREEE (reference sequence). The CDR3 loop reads CASSYYRGAGELFF.

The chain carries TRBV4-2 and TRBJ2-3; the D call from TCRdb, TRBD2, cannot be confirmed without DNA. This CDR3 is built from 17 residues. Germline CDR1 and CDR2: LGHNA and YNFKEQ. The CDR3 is CASSLLGLAGVIDTQYF.

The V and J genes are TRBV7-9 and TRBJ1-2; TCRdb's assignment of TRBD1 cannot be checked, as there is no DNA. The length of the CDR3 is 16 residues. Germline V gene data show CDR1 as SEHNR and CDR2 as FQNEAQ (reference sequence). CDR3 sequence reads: CASSYKQGPTNYGYTF.

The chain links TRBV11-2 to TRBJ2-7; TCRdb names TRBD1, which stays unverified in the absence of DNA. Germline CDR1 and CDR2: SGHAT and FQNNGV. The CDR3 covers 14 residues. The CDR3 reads CASSFRTETYEQYF.

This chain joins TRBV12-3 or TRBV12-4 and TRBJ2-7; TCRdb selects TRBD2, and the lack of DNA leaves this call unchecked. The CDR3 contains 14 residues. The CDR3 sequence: CASKETSGGYEQYF.

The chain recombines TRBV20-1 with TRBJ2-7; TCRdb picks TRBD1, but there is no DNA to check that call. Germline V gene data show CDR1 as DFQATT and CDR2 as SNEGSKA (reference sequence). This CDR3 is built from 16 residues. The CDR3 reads CSAPPGTATTTYEQYF.

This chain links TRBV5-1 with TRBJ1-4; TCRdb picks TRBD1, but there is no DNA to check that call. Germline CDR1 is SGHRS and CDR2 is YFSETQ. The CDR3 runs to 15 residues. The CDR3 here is CASSLEGGRNEKLFF.